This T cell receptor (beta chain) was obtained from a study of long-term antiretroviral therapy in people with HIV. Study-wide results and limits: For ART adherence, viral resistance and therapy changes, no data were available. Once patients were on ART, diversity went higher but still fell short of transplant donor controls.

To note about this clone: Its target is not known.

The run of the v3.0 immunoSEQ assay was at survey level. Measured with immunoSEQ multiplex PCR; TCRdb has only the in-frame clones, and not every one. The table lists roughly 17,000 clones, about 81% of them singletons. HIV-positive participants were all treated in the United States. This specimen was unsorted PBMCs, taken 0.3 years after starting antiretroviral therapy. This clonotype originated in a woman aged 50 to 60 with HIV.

The CDR3 here is CASSLSRVSNEKLFF. The CDR3 region has the DNA TGTGCCAGCAGTTTATCGAGGGTTTCAAATGAAAAACTGTTTTTT. This sequence joins TRBV27 and TRBJ1-4; the D is unclear. There are 15 residues in the CDR3. The ends were cut back, 0 bases at V and 5 bases at J, with 10 bases in the middle. Germline V gene lookup returns CDR1 MNHEY and CDR2 SMNVEV (reference sequence). Full variable domain (outside the CDR3, taken from reference TRBV27 and TRBJ1-4): EAQVTQNPRYLITVTGKKLTVTCSQNMNHEYMSWYRQDPGLGLRQIYYSMNVEVTDKGDVPEGYKVSRKEKRNFPLILESPSPNQTSLYFCASSLSRVSNEKLFFGSGTQLSVL.